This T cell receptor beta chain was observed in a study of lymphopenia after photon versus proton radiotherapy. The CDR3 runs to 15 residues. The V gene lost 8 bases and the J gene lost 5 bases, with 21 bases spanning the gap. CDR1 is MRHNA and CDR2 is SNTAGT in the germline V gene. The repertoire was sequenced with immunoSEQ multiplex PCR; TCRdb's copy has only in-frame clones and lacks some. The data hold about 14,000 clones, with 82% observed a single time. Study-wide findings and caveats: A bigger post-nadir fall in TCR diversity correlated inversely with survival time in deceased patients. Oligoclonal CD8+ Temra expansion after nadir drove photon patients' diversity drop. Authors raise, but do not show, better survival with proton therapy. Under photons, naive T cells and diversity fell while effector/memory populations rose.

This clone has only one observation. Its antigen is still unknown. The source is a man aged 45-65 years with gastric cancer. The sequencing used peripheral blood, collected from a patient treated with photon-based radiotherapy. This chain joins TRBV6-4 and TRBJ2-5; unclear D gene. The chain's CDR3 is CASSFSGQPAETQYF. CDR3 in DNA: TGTGCCAGCTCTTTTTCGGGCCAGCCGGCGGAGACCCAGTACTTC.